This record covers a single T cell receptor (beta chain). Its antigen remains unknown. This specimen comes from a study of cytomegalovirus exposure and HLA in healthy donors. PCR employed 60 Vbeta and 13 Jbeta primers. Sequenced by immunoSEQ multiplex PCR; TCRdb stores in-frame clones only, minus some. The data hold approximately 96,000 clones, with around 67% observed a single time. The CDR3 contains 12 residues. V was trimmed by 5 bases and J by 8 bases, leaving 15 bases between them. CDR1 and CDR2 (germline): SQVTM, ANQGSEA. Study-wide points: In most subjects, TCR beta sequences reportedly gave accurate predictions of HLA-A and HLA-B alleles.

V and J are TRBV29-1 and TRBJ1-2, with TRBD1 as a possible D gene (5 bases). This clonotype was obtained from a male donor in good health and CMV-seronegative. The sample was PBMCs. The DNA of the CDR3 is TGCAGCGTTCCAGGGTCAAAAGGAGGCTACACCTTC. Translation gives CSVPGSKGGYTF.